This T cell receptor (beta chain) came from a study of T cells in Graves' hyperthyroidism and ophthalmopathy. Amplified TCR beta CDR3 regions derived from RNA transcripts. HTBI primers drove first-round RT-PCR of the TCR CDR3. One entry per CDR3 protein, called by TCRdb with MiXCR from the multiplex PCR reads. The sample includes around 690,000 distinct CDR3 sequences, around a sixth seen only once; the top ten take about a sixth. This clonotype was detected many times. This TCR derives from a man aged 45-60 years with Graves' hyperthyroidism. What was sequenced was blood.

CDR3: CASTNTNRAPYF. The CDR3 nucleotides read TGTGCCAGCACAAATACCAACAGGGCCCCGTACTTC. The V gene is TRBV7-9, the J gene TRBJ2-5, with D perhaps TRBD1 (6 bases). Germline loops: CDR1 SEHNR, CDR2 FQNEAQ (reference sequence). Trimming took off 7 bases at V and 13 bases at J, with 19 bases between the two ends. This CDR3 is 12 amino acids long.